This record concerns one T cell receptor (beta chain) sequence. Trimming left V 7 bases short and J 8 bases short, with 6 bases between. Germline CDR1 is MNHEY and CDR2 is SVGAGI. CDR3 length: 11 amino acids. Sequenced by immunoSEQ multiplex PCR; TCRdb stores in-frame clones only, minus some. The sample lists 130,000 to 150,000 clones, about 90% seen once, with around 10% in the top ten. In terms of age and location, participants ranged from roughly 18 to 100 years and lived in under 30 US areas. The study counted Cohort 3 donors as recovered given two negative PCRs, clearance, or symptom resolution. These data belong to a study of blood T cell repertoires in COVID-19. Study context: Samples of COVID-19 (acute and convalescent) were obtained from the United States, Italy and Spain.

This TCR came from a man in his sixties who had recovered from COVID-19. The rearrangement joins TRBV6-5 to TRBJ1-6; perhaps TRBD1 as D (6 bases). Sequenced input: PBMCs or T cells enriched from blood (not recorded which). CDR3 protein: CASKGDSPLHF. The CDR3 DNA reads TGTGCCAGCAAGGGGGATTCACCCCTCCACTTT.